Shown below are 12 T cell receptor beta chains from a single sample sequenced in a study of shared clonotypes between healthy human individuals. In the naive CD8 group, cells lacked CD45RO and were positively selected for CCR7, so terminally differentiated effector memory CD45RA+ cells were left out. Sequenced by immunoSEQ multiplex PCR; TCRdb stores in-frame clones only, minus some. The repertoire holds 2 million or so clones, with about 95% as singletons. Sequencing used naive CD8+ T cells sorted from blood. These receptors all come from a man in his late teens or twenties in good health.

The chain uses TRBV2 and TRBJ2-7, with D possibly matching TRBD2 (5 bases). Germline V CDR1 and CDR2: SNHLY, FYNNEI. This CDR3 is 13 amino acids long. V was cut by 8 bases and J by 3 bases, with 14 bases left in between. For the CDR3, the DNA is TGTGCCAGCCTCCCGGCAGGAGGCTACGAGCAGTACTTC. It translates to CASLPAGGYEQYF.

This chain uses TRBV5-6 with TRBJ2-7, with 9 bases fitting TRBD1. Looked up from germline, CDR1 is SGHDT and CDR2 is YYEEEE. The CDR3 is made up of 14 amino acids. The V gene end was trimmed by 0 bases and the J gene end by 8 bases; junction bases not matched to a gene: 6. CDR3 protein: CASSLAKQGAKQYF. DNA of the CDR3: TGTGCCAGCAGCTTGGCCAAACAGGGGGCAAAGCAGTACTTC.

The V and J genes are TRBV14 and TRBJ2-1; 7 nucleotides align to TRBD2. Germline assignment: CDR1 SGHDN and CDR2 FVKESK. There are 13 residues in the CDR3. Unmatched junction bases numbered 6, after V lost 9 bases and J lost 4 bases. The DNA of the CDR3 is TGTGCCAGTTCTCTAGCGGTTTACAATGAGCAGTTCTTC. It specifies CASSLAVYNEQFF.

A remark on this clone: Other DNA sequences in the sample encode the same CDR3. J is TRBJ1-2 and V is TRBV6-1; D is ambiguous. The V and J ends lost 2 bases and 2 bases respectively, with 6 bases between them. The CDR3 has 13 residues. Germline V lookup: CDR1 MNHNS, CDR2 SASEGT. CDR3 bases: TGTGCCAGCAGTGAACTTGACAACTATGGCTACACCTTC. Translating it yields CASSELDNYGYTF.

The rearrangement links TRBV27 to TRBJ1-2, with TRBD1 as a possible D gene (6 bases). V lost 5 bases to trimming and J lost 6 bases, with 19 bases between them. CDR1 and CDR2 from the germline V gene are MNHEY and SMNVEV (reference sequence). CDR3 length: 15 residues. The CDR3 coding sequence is TGTGCCAGCAGTCTCAATCCCGGGACAACTCATGGCTACACCTTC. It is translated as CASSLNPGTTHGYTF.

The DNA of the CDR3 is TGCGCCAGCAGCCAAGATCCGGGAATCGGCTATGGCTACACCTTC. Its translation: CASSQDPGIGYGYTF. The chain employs TRBV4-3 and TRBJ1-2; no firm D call. The germline V gene has CDR1 LGHNA and CDR2 YSLEER. The CDR3 is made up of 15 amino acids. Trimming left V 0 bases short and J 4 bases short, with 12 bases between.

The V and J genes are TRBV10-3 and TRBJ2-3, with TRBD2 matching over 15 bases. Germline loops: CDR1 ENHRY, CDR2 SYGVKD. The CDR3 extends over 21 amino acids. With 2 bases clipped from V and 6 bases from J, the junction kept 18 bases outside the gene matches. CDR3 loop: CAISEEGWTSGGASSADTQYF. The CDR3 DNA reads TGTGCCATCAGTGAGGAGGGCTGGACTAGCGGGGGGGCCAGTTCTGCGGATACGCAGTATTTT.

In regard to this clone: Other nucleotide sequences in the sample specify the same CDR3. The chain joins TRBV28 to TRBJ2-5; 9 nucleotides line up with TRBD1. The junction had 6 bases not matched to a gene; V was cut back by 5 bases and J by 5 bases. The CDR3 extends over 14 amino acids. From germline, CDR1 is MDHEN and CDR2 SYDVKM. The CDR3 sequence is CASSLQGAGETQYF. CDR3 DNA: TGTGCCAGCAGTCTACAGGGGGCAGGGGAGACCCAGTACTTC. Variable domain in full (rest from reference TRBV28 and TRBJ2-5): DVKVTQSSRYLVKRTGEKVFLECVQDMDHENMFWYRQDPGLGLRLIYFSYDVKMKEKGDIPEGYSVSREKKERFSLILESASTNQTSMYLCASSLQGAGETQYFGPGTRLLVL.

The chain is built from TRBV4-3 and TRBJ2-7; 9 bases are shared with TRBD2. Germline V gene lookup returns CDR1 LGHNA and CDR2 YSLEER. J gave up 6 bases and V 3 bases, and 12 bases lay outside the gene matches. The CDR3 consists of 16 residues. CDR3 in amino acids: CASSQETSGGGVEQYF. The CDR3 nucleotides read TGCGCCAGCAGCCAGGAGACTAGCGGTGGAGGCGTCGAGCAGTACTTC.

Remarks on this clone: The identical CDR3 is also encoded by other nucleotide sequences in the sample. As DNA, the CDR3 is TGCGCCAGCAGCCACCCTACTAGCGGACAAGAGACCCAGTACTTC. This translates into CASSHPTSGQETQYF. The chain uses TRBV4-1 and TRBJ2-5; 8 bases are a match to TRBD2. The germline CDR1 and CDR2 sequences are MGHRA and YSYEKL. The CDR3 runs to 15 residues. V shed 3 bases, J shed 2 bases, and the junction held 5 bases outside the gene matches.

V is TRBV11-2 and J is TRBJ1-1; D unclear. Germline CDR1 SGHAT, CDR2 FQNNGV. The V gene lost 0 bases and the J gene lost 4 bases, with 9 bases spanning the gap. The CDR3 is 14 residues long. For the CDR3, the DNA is TGTGCCAGCAGCTTAGAAGGGTATGGCACTGAAGCTTTCTTT. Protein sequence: CASSLEGYGTEAFF. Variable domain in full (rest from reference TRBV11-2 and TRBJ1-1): EAGVAQSPRYKIIEKRQSVAFWCNPISGHATLYWYQQILGQGPKLLIQFQNNGVVDDSQLPKDRFSAERLKGVDSTLKIQPAKLEDSAVYLCASSLEGYGTEAFFGQGTRLTVV.

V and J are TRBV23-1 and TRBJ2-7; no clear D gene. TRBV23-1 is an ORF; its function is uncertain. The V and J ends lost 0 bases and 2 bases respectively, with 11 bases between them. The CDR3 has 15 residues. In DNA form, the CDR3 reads TGCGCCAGCAGTCAATCTACTTTCCCCACCTACGAGCAGTACTTC. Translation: CASSQSTFPTYEQYF.